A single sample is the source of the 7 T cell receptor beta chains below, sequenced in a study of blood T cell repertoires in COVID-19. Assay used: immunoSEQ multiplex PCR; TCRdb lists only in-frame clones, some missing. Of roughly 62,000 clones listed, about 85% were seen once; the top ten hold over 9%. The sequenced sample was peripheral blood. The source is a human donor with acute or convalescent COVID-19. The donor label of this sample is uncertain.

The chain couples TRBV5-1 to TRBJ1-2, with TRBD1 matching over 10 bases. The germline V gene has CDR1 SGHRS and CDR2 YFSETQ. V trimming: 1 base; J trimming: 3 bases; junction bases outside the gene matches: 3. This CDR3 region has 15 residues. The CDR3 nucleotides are TGCGCCAGCAGCTTGTCGACAGGGGGCGACTATGGCTACACCTTC. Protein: CASSLSTGGDYGYTF. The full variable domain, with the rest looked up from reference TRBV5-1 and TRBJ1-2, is KAGVTQTPRYLIKTRGQQVTLSCSPISGHRSVSWYQQTPGQGLQFLFEYFSETQRNKGNFPGRFSGRQFSNSRSEMNVSTLELGDSALYLCASSLSTGGDYGYTFGSGTRLTVV.

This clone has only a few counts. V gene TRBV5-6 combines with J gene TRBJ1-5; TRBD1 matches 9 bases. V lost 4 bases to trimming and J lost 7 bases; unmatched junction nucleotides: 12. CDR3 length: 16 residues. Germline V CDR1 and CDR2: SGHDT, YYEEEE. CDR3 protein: CASSPSGTGQGQPQHF. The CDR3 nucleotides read TGTGCCAGCAGCCCCTCCGGGACAGGGCAAGGCCAGCCCCAGCATTTT.

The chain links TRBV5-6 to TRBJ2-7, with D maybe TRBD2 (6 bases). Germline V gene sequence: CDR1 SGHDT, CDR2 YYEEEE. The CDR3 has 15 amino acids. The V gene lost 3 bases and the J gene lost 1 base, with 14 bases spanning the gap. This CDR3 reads CASSSRDSFSYEQYF. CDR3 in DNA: TGTGCCAGCAGCTCACGGGACTCTTTTTCCTACGAGCAGTACTTC.

CDR3 bases: TGTGCCAGTAGTAACCCCGGGACAGGTTATAATTCACCCCTCCACTTT. This translates into CASSNPGTGYNSPLHF. The rearrangement uses TRBV19 and TRBJ1-6, with TRBD1 identical over 8 bases. Germline V gene lookup returns CDR1 LNHDA and CDR2 SQIVND (reference sequence). The CDR3 extends over 16 amino acids. V shed 4 bases and J 4 bases; nucleotides not matched to a gene: 6.

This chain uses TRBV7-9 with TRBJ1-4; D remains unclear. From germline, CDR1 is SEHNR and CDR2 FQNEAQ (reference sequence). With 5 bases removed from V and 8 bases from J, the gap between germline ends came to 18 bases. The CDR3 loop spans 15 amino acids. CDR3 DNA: TGTGCCAGCAGCAAATACTCCCCCTCGGGGGAAAAACTGTTTTTT. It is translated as CASSKYSPSGEKLFF.

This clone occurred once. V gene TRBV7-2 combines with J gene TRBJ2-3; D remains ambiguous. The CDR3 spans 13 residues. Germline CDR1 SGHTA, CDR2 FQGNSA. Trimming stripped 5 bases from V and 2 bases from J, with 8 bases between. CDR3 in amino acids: CASSPTPTDTQYF. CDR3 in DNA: TGTGCCAGCAGCCCTACTCCCACAGATACGCAGTATTTT.

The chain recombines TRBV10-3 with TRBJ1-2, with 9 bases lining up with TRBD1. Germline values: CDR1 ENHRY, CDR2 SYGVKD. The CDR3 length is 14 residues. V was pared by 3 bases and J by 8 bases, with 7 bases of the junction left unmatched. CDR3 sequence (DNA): TGTGCCATCAGTGACTCAGACAGGGGGTTCGGCTACACCTTC. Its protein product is CAISDSDRGFGYTF.